This section outlines one T cell receptor (beta chain) sequence together with its context. The target antigen is unknown. The CDR3 sequence is 16 residues long. Germline V gives CDR1 SEHNR, CDR2 FQNEAQ (reference sequence). V gave up 3 bases and J gave up 0 bases; unmatched junction bases: 8. The source of the sample is a study of beta chain features in type 1 diabetes. Findings and caveats of the study: Among all four CD4+ subsets, Type 1 diabetes patients had TCRB CDR3s that were moderately but significantly shorter.

Sequencing targeted expressed TCRB transcripts, as all isolated RNA had been reverse transcribed. Produced via immunoSEQ multiplex PCR; TCRdb's table is partial and in-frame only. Here the sample spans 60,000 to 75,000 clones, approximately 47% being singletons. This receptor was taken from a man aged 25-40 years with type 1 diabetes. V and J are TRBV7-9 and TRBJ2-7, with 7 bases fitting TRBD1. The sample comprised central memory CD4+ T cells from blood. Written as DNA, the CDR3 is TGTGCCAGCAGCTTGCTAGGGGGCAGTAGCTCCTACGAGCAGTACTTC. It encodes CASSLLGGSSSYEQYF.